The 9 T cell receptor beta chains listed next were all sequenced from one sample in a study of cytotoxic CD8 clonotypes in ibrutinib-treated CLL. Sequenced by immunoSEQ multiplex PCR; TCRdb stores in-frame clones only, minus some. The sample holds 35,000 to 45,000 clones, 60% to 75% seen once. The specimen was PBMCs, collected after 12 months of ibrutinib treatment. The receptors stem from a human donor with chronic lymphocytic leukemia.

In this sample, this clone turned up a few times. The chain links TRBV6-5 to TRBJ2-2; D is perhaps TRBD2 (5 bases). This CDR3 has 12 residues. CDR1 is MNHEY and CDR2 is SVGAGI in the germline V gene. V shed 10 bases and J shed 6 bases, with 12 bases lying between them. The CDR3 coding sequence is TGTGCCACCACCACCGGGGCCGGGGAGCTGTTTTTT. Amino acid sequence: CATTTGAGELFF.

This clone turned up a few times. The chain recombines TRBV4-1 with TRBJ2-3; 9 positions match TRBD2. The germline V gene has CDR1 MGHRA and CDR2 YSYEKL. This CDR3 has 19 residues. With 3 bases clipped from V and 5 bases from J, the junction kept 18 bases outside the gene matches. This chain's CDR3 is CASSHIRGLSGRGKDTQYF. In DNA form, the CDR3 reads TGCGCCAGCAGCCACATTCGCGGCCTTAGCGGGAGAGGTAAAGATACGCAGTATTTT.

The rearrangement joins TRBV7-6 to TRBJ2-7; D may correspond to TRBD1 or TRBD2 (5 bases each). There are 14 residues in the CDR3. Germline CDR1 reads SGHVS; CDR2 reads FNYEAQ. V lost 5 bases and J 4 bases, leaving 15 bases between the germline ends. The CDR3 bases are TGTGCCAGCAGCCCCGAGATGGGACGGTACGAGCAGTACTTC. Its protein is CASSPEMGRYEQYF.

This chain links TRBV10-1 with TRBJ1-5; D uncertain. Trimming pared 2 bases from V and 5 bases from J, leaving 13 bases between. There are 15 residues in the CDR3. The germline V gene encodes CDR1 WNHNN and CDR2 SYGVQD (reference sequence). The CDR3 nucleotides read TGCGCCAGCAGTGAGGCCCCCTGGGCGCATCAGCCCCAGCATTTT. Translating it yields CASSEAPWAHQPQHF.

This clone was observed a few times. This chain joins TRBV6-5 and TRBJ2-7; 8 bases agree with TRBD1. The ends lost 4 bases at V and 2 bases at J; junction bases unmatched: 7. Germline V gene data show CDR1 as MNHEY and CDR2 as SVGAGI. The CDR3 is made up of 15 amino acids. CDR3: CASSSIGQGPYEQYF. The CDR3 DNA reads as TGTGCCAGCAGTTCCATAGGACAGGGCCCCTACGAGCAGTACTTC.

This chain connects TRBV11-2 to TRBJ2-7; D is unresolved. In germline, CDR1 is SGHAT, CDR2 FQNNGV. Trimming removed 0 bases from V and 1 base from J, with 7 bases in between. This CDR3 spans 14 amino acids. The CDR3 nucleotides read TGTGCCAGCAGCTTAGATCATGTATCCTACGAGCAGTACTTC. Translated: CASSLDHVSYEQYF.

This chain connects TRBV27 to TRBJ2-6; D call uncertain. Germline CDR1 is MNHEY and CDR2 is SMNVEV (reference sequence). Trimming removed 6 bases at V and 0 bases at J, with 9 bases between. The length of the CDR3 is 15 residues. The CDR3 region has the DNA TGTGCCAGCAGCCCTCCCCACTCTGGGGCCAACGTCCTGACTTTC. It codes for CASSPPHSGANVLTF.

The V and J genes are TRBV7-2 and TRBJ2-5; 9 bases match TRBD2. With V trimmed by 1 base and J by 5 bases, 5 bases remained unmatched. CDR1 and CDR2 from the germline V gene are SGHTA and FQGNSA. The CDR3 runs to 15 residues. CDR3 coding DNA: TGTGCCAGCAGCTTAGGCGGGAGGGCCGGGGAGACCCAGTACTTC. This sequence encodes CASSLGGRAGETQYF.

This clone was seen a few times. The rearrangement uses TRBV5-1 and TRBJ1-2; possible D gene TRBD1, 5 bases. Trimming removed 0 bases at V and 1 base at J, with 10 bases between. The germline CDR1 and CDR2 sequences are SGHRS and YFSETQ. This CDR3 comprises 15 residues. The CDR3 loop is CASSLAGTNNYGYTF. DNA for the CDR3: TGCGCCAGCAGCTTGGCAGGGACCAATAACTATGGCTACACCTTC. Full variable domain (missing parts from reference TRBV5-1 and TRBJ1-2): KAGVTQTPRYLIKTRGQQVTLSCSPISGHRSVSWYQQTPGQGLQFLFEYFSETQRNKGNFPGRFSGRQFSNSRSEMNVSTLELGDSALYLCASSLAGTNNYGYTFGSGTRLTVV.